One and the same sample provided the 14 T cell receptor beta chains below, sequenced in a study of T-cell memory formation after mild COVID-19. TCRdb fed the 5' RACE reads into MiXCR, producing one record per CDR3 protein. The sample gives hundreds of thousands of distinct CDR3 sequences, 12% to 15% of which show up once; approximately 22% is in the top ten. Sequencing used PBMCs or a T cell subset sorted from them (not recorded which). The receptor set was obtained from a man aged 18 to 29 who had mild COVID-19 (a few samples of this study predate the infection). Cell type and time point are not known.

This clonotype was detected many times. This chain joins TRBV20-1 and TRBJ2-5; D possibly corresponds to TRBD2 (5 bases). Germline V gene sequence: CDR1 DFQATT, CDR2 SNEGSKA (reference sequence). The CDR3 totals 13 residues. The ends were cut back, 1 base at V and 3 bases at J, with 9 bases in the middle. The CDR3 coding sequence is TGCAGTGCTAGAGTAGCCGGGAAAGAGACCCAGTACTTC. Protein: CSARVAGKETQYF.

The chain has TRBV7-9 and TRBJ2-7; a possible D gene is TRBD2 (5 bases). Germline CDR1 and CDR2: SEHNR and FQNEAQ (reference sequence). Trimming removed 4 bases from V and 4 bases from J, with 20 bases in between. The CDR3 is 16 residues long. CDR3: CASSSFRTQPGYEQYF. CDR3 DNA sequence: TGTGCCAGCAGCTCATTTCGGACTCAACCGGGGTACGAGCAGTACTTC.

This clonotype came up a few times. The chain joins TRBV11-1 to TRBJ2-2; D is perhaps TRBD2 (5 bases). V gave up 3 bases and J gave up 3 bases, with 11 bases separating them. The length of the CDR3 is 15 residues. Germline loops: CDR1 SGHAT, CDR2 FQDESV (reference sequence). The CDR3 spells CASSLVGGDTGELFF. The CDR3, as DNA: TGTGCCAGCAGCTTGGTCGGAGGTGACACCGGGGAGCTGTTTTTT.

The J gene is TRBJ2-3, the V gene TRBV7-9; 10 bases are a match to TRBD2. Germline CDR1 reads SEHNR; CDR2 reads FQNEAQ (reference sequence). The CDR3 sequence is 16 residues long. V lost 4 bases, J lost 4 bases, and 8 bases stayed unmatched. The CDR3 sequence is CASSSSERGGADTQYF. The CDR3 DNA is TGTGCCAGCAGCTCCAGTGAGCGGGGGGGCGCAGATACGCAGTATTTT.

The gene calls are TRBV20-1 and TRBJ1-1; unclear D gene. The V and J ends lost 2 bases and 0 bases respectively, with 7 bases between them. This CDR3 spans 13 amino acids. The germline gives CDR1 DFQATT, CDR2 SNEGSKA (reference sequence). CDR3: CSARQFVNTEAFF. In nucleotides, the CDR3 is TGCAGTGCTAGACAATTCGTGAACACTGAAGCTTTCTTT.

The CDR3 DNA is TGTGCCAGCAGCTATGGGGGCCCAGATACGCAGTATTTT. Translation: CASSYGGPDTQYF. This chain uses TRBV4-2 with TRBJ2-3, with a weak D call TRBD1 (6 bases). Trimming shortened V by 5 bases and J by 4 bases, and 10 bases separated the two germline ends. Per germline, CDR1 LGHNA and CDR2 YNFKEQ. This CDR3 comprises 13 residues.

The chain employs TRBV5-6 and TRBJ1-2; D not certain. CDR3 length equals 12 residues. Trimming left V 2 bases short and J 6 bases short, with 8 bases between. Germline CDR1 is SGHDT and CDR2 is YYEEEE. The CDR3 loop reads CASSFGSNGYTF. Here the CDR3 DNA reads TGTGCCAGCAGCTTTGGAAGCAATGGCTACACCTTC.

This clonotype has more than one count but fewer than ten. The chain links TRBV30 to TRBJ1-2; possibly TRBD1 for D (6 bases). This CDR3 has 11 amino acids. Germline values: CDR1 GTSNPN, CDR2 SVGIG (reference sequence). V was trimmed by 8 bases and J by 7 bases, leaving 14 bases between them. The CDR3 reads CAAWGAGGYTF. As DNA, the CDR3 is TGTGCCGCGTGGGGGGCTGGTGGCTACACCTTC.

There are a few counts of this clonotype. The J gene is TRBJ1-6, the V gene TRBV5-6, with 7 nucleotides matching TRBD1. CDR3 length: 16 amino acids. Germline lookup yields CDR1 SGHDT and CDR2 YYEEEE. V shed 4 bases and J 7 bases; nucleotides not matched to a gene: 11. The CDR3 protein is CASSKTGLRLNSPLHF. CDR3 bases: TGTGCCAGCAGCAAGACAGGGCTGCGGTTGAATTCACCCCTCCACTTT.

This clonotype came up a few times. The V call is TRBV18, the J call TRBJ2-7, with TRBD2 matching 8 bases. This CDR3 contains 15 residues. Germline V CDR1 and CDR2: KGHSH, LQKENI. J gave up 1 base and V 2 bases, and 4 bases lay outside the gene matches. The CDR3 sequence: CASSPAGGGSYEQYV. The CDR3 region has the DNA TGTGCCAGCTCACCAGCGGGGGGTGGATCCTACGAGCAGTACGTC.

This chain connects TRBV7-2 to TRBJ1-6; D not resolved. V was cut by 2 bases and J by 5 bases, with 13 bases left in between. The CDR3 extends over 16 amino acids. Germline V gives CDR1 SGHTA, CDR2 FQGNSA. The CDR3 DNA follows: TGTGCCAGCAGCTTACCCTGGACTTTAGATAATTCACCCCTCCACTTT. Amino acids: CASSLPWTLDNSPLHF.

CDR3 nucleotides: TGTGCCAGCAGCACAACCCGGGGGGGCCAAGAGACCCAGTACTTC. This codes for CASSTTRGGQETQYF. This chain connects TRBV7-3 to TRBJ2-5; TRBD2 matches at 8 bases. This CDR3 spans 15 amino acids. Germline assignment: CDR1 SGHTA and CDR2 FQGTGA. V shed 5 bases and J 1 base; nucleotides not matched to a gene: 6. Based on the CDR3 plus reference TRBV7-3 and TRBJ2-5, the full variable domain is GAGVSQTPSNKVTEKGKYVELRCDPISGHTALYWYRQSLGQGPEFLIYFQGTGAADDSGLPNDRFFAVRPEGSVSTLKIQRTERGDSAVYLCASSTTRGGQETQYFGPGTRLLVL.

The gene calls are TRBV4-1 and TRBJ1-1; 12 bases are a match to TRBD1. This CDR3 is 18 amino acids long. CDR1 is MGHRA, CDR2 YSYEKL, per germline. J was trimmed by 5 bases and V by 4 bases; bases with no gene match: 14. This CDR3 reads CASSRHGTGGARYTEAFF. The CDR3 DNA is TGCGCCAGCAGCCGGCACGGGACAGGGGGCGCAAGGTATACTGAAGCTTTCTTT.

This clonotype was seen a few times. The chain uses TRBV12-3 or TRBV12-4 and TRBJ2-1; 8 nucleotides line up with TRBD1. The CDR3 covers 15 residues. The trim removed 6 bases at V and 2 bases at J, leaving 6 bases unmatched. The CDR3 DNA sequence: TGTGCCAGCAGCAAAGGACAGGGCGCCTACAATGAGCAGTTCTTC. Its translation: CASSKGQGAYNEQFF.